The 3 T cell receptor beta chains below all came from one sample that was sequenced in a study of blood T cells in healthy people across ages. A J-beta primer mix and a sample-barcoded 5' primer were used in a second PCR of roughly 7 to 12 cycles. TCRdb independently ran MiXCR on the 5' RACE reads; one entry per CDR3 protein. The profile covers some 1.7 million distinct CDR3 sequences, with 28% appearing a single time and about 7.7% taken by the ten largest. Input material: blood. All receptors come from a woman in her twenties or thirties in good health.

The CDR3 region is CASSYVDRNTEAFF. CDR3 coding DNA: TGTGCCAGCAGTTACGTGGACAGGAACACTGAAGCTTTCTTT. The chain uses TRBV6-2 or TRBV6-3 and TRBJ1-1, with a possible D match to TRBD1 (6 bases). V shed 2 bases and J shed 1 base, with 8 bases lying between them. CDR3 length: 14 amino acids. The germline V gene has CDR1 MNHEY and CDR2 SVGEGT.

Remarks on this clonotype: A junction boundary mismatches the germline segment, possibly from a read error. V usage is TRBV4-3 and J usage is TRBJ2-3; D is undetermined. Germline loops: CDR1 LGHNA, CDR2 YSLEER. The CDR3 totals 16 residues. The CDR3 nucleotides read TGCGCCAGCAGCCCCTACTATGTAGTACATACAGATGCGCAGTATTTT. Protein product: CASSPYYVVHTDAQYF.

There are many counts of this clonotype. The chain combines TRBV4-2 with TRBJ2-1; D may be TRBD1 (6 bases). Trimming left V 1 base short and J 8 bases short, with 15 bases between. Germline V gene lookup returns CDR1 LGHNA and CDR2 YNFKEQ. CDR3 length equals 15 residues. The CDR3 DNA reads TGTGCCAGCAGCCAAGGGTGGGGGCTTGGGGATGAGCAGTTCTTC. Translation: CASSQGWGLGDEQFF.